These 20 T cell receptor beta chains were sequenced from one sample in a study of metastatic and nonmetastatic thyroid tumors. None of the patients had undergone any treatment ahead of thyroid surgery. TCRdb reassembled clones from the PCR reads with MiXCR. The data contain roughly 50,000 clones, roughly 23% of them singletons. Sequences were obtained from blood. Receptor source: a male donor with papillary thyroid cancer or a benign thyroid nodule (not recorded which). Some clones in this sample may be carry-over from other donors' samples.

This clone is termed medium-sized. The V and J genes are TRBV20-1 and TRBJ2-1; TRBD1 aligns across 10 bases. The V segment lost 6 bases and the J segment 10 bases; nucleotides outside the gene matches: 6. The V gene's germline CDR1 is DFQATT and CDR2 SNEGSKA (reference sequence). There are 12 residues in the CDR3. CDR3 sequence: CSATGTGDEQFF. CDR3 nucleotide sequence: TGCAGTGCAACCGGGACAGGGGACGAGCAGTTCTTC.

The sample holds many counts of this clone. The CDR3 region has the DNA TGTGCCAGCAGTTACTCCCTGGGGGGGGCGAGGGGCGATGAGCAGTTCTTC. It translates to CASSYSLGGARGDEQFF. The V gene is TRBV6-6, the J gene TRBJ2-1; possibly TRBD2 for D (7 bases). The CDR3 totals 17 residues. Germline V gene data show CDR1 as MNHNY and CDR2 as SVGAGI (reference sequence). Trimming removed 0 bases at V and 8 bases at J, with 20 bases between.

This clone counts as medium-sized. The chain joins TRBV5-1 to TRBJ1-5; D gene ambiguous. Trimming left V 0 bases short and J 2 bases short, with 6 bases between. The CDR3 is 14 residues long. Germline lookup yields CDR1 SGHRS and CDR2 YFSETQ. CDR3 residues: CASSLGVGNQPQHF. CDR3 nucleotides: TGCGCCAGCAGCTTGGGAGTAGGCAATCAGCCCCAGCATTTT.

This clone came up many times. The chain has TRBV27 and TRBJ2-7; a possible D gene is TRBD1 (6 bases). The V end was cut by 3 bases, the J end by 2 bases, with 8 bases between. From germline, CDR1 is MNHEY and CDR2 SMNVEV (reference sequence). The length of the CDR3 is 13 residues. CDR3 loop: CASSLHRAYEQYF. DNA of the CDR3: TGTGCCAGCAGTTTGCACAGGGCCTACGAGCAGTACTTC.

In this sample, this clone turned up a few times. The chain uses TRBV28 and TRBJ2-7; TRBD1 matches 10 bases. V gave up 5 bases and J gave up 6 bases; unmatched junction bases: 10. Germline CDR1 and CDR2: MDHEN and SYDVKM. The CDR3 runs to 15 residues. The CDR3 DNA follows: TGTGCCAGCAGTACGCCGGGACAGGGGTTCGGCGAGCAGTACTTC. This translates into CASSTPGQGFGEQYF. The full variable domain, completed using reference TRBV28 and TRBJ2-7, is DVKVTQSSRYLVKRTGEKVFLECVQDMDHENMFWYRQDPGLGLRLIYFSYDVKMKEKGDIPEGYSVSREKKERFSLILESASTNQTSMYLCASSTPGQGFGEQYFGPGTRLTVT.

This clone was picked up many times. CDR3 DNA sequence: TGTGCCAGCAGCTCCAACCCGGACAGGGTGTACACAGATACGCAGTATTTT. It is translated as CASSSNPDRVYTDTQYF. The chain employs TRBV9 and TRBJ2-3, with 8 nucleotides matching TRBD1. This CDR3 contains 17 residues. Germline trimming cut 4 bases from V and 2 bases from J; bases unmatched to any gene: 12. Germline assignment: CDR1 SGDLS and CDR2 YYNGEE.

This clone was observed at least ten times. The genes are TRBV5-1 and TRBJ1-2, with D tentatively TRBD1 (5 bases). The germline CDR1 and CDR2 sequences are SGHRS and YFSETQ. Trimming pared 0 bases from V and 3 bases from J, leaving 9 bases between. The CDR3 runs to 14 residues. This CDR3 reads CASSLAGADYGYTF. The CDR3, as DNA: TGCGCCAGCAGCTTGGCTGGGGCAGACTATGGCTACACCTTC.

This clone was picked up many times. Other nucleotide sequences in the sample specify the same CDR3. This chain uses TRBV6-1 with TRBJ2-7, with D unresolved. CDR3 size: 13 residues. CDR1 is MNHNS and CDR2 is SASEGT in the germline V gene. Deletions cut 6 bases from V and 7 bases from J, with 16 bases between. CDR3 protein: CASSRSVNWEQYF. The CDR3 DNA reads as TGTGCCAGCAGCCGAAGCGTCAATTGGGAGCAGTACTTC.

This clone was observed many times. The V call is TRBV6-1, the J call TRBJ2-7; TRBD1 might be the D (6 bases). Germline V gene sequence: CDR1 MNHNS, CDR2 SASEGT. The CDR3 totals 14 residues. Trimming left V 5 bases short and J 5 bases short, with 16 bases between. The CDR3 DNA reads TGTGCCAGCAGTCTTGGGACACCAAGGGACGAGCAGTACTTC. Its protein is CASSLGTPRDEQYF.

This clone was detected many times. The V and J genes are TRBV2 and TRBJ2-1; 7 nucleotides line up with TRBD2. The V and J ends lost 7 bases and 0 bases, in that order; junction bases with no gene match: 3. The CDR3 has 14 residues. Germline CDR1 and CDR2: SNHLY and FYNNEI. The CDR3 coding sequence is TGTGCCAGCAAAGGCGGGAGCTCCTACAATGAGCAGTTCTTC. Its protein is CASKGGSSYNEQFF.

In the case of this clone: A much more abundant neighbour one base away suggests this may be a read error. V and J are TRBV5-4 and TRBJ1-1; D may be TRBD1 (5 bases). V lost 4 bases and J 3 bases, leaving 19 bases between the germline ends. This CDR3 has 16 residues. Germline loops: CDR1 SGHNT, CDR2 YYREEE (reference sequence). CDR3 in DNA: TGTGCCAGCAGCCCACGGGGGAGGGGTGTGTACACTGAAGCTTTCTTT. Protein: CASSPRGRGVYTEAFF.

This clone was seen only a few times. The rearrangement uses TRBV12-3 or TRBV12-4 and TRBJ2-3; D gene ambiguous. This CDR3 is 15 amino acids long. V lost 1 base and J 3 bases, leaving 11 bases between the germline ends. The CDR3 here is CASSLGWALTDTQYF. CDR3 nucleotide sequence: TGTGCCAGCAGTTTAGGTTGGGCCCTAACAGATACGCAGTATTTT.

In this sample, this clone turned up many times. The rearrangement links TRBV2 to TRBJ2-3; TRBD1 is a possible D gene (8 bases). CDR1 SNHLY and CDR2 FYNNEI come from the germline V gene. The CDR3 loop spans 17 amino acids. Trimming cost V 6 bases and J 0 bases, with 19 bases left between them. The CDR3 sequence: CASSGRTGISSTDTQYF. The CDR3 coding sequence is TGTGCCAGCAGCGGGAGGACAGGGATAAGTAGCACAGATACGCAGTATTTT.

This clone has at least ten counts. The genes are TRBV5-6 and TRBJ2-3; tentative D call: TRBD2 (5 bases). The germline CDR1 and CDR2 sequences are SGHDT and YYEEEE. V lost 1 base and J lost 1, with 7 bases in between. The CDR3 runs 14 residues. This chain's CDR3 is CASSLWTGTDTQYF. For the CDR3, the DNA is TGTGCCAGCAGCTTGTGGACTGGCACAGATACGCAGTATTTT.

This clone was recorded a few times. Possible read error: a much larger clone is one base away. The rearrangement links TRBV2 to TRBJ2-1; possibly TRBD1 for D (5 bases). V dropped 9 bases and J dropped 1 base, with 13 bases sitting between them. CDR3 length equals 14 residues. Germline V CDR1 and CDR2: SNHLY, FYNNEI. DNA of the CDR3: TGTGCCAGAAGCCCCCAGGGTTCCTACAATGAGCAGTTCTTC. This sequence encodes CARSPQGSYNEQFF.

The chain has TRBV15 and TRBJ2-3, with 10 positions matching TRBD2. The V and J ends lost 4 bases and 4 bases, in that order; junction bases with no gene match: 5. The CDR3 spans 15 residues. Looked up from germline, CDR1 is LNHNV and CDR2 is YYDKDF (reference sequence). CDR3 residues: CATSKQREGPDTQYF. The CDR3 region has the DNA TGTGCCACCAGCAAGCAGCGGGAGGGCCCAGATACGCAGTATTTT.

This clone was counted many times. The chain uses TRBV30 and TRBJ2-1, with D maybe TRBD2 (6 bases). V lost 3 bases and J 2 bases, leaving 20 bases between the germline ends. The CDR3 contains 17 residues. CDR1 is GTSNPN, CDR2 SVGIG, per germline (reference sequence). The CDR3 coding sequence is TGTGCCTGGAGCGCTTTATCTAGCGTGTTAACCTACAATGAGCAGTTCTTC. This sequence encodes CAWSALSSVLTYNEQFF.

This clone occurred many times. V and J are TRBV6-6 and TRBJ1-6; D call uncertain. Per germline, CDR1 MNHNY and CDR2 SVGAGI (reference sequence). The CDR3 extends over 14 amino acids. The V gene lost 2 bases and the J gene lost 5 bases, with 7 bases spanning the gap. CDR3 nucleotides: TGTGCCAGCAGTTACCGTCAGGATAATTCACCCCTCCACTTT. This sequence encodes CASSYRQDNSPLHF.

This clone was picked up a small number of times. At one end, the junction sequence differs from germline, possibly due to a read error. This chain joins TRBV6-1 and TRBJ1-5; D gene uncertain. In germline, CDR1 is MNHNS, CDR2 SASEGT. The CDR3 is 16 amino acids. CDR3 sequence (DNA): TGTGCCAGCATCCACTTTTCACTGGGTAACAATCAACCCCAGCATTTT. It specifies CASIHFSLGNNQPQHF.

The gene calls are TRBV28 and TRBJ1-2; 11 bases agree with TRBD1. There are 13 residues in the CDR3. The V segment lost 6 bases and the J segment 8 bases; nucleotides outside the gene matches: 5. Per the germline V gene, CDR1 is MDHEN and CDR2 is SYDVKM. The CDR3 DNA reads TGTGCCAGCAGCAGGGACAGGGGGACAGGCTACACCTTC. It yields the protein CASSRDRGTGYTF.